The clone carrying this TCR beta chain came up many times. This entry comes from a study of molecular identifiers for immune sequencing clone quantification. In the study overall: Replicate runs used RNA from roughly 21,000 or 96,000 naive CD8 cells, which was split five ways into aliquots, and four of those aliquots were then sequenced.

TCRdb re-derived calls from the PCR reads in MiXCR, one entry per CDR3 protein. The sample lists about 300,000 distinct CDR3 sequences; about 22% were seen once. Germline-derived CDR1 and CDR2 are LGHNT and FRNRAP. V lost 0 bases and J lost 5, with 20 bases in between. This CDR3 comprises 18 residues. This receptor was taken from a human donor in good health. Some libraries in this study had Jurkat cell RNA spiked in. The specimen sequenced was naive CD8+ T cells from blood, with Jurkat cell RNA spiked in. Subset meaning: FACS-sorted CD8+CD4-CCR7+CD45RA+ naive T cells. The chain combines TRBV12-5 with TRBJ1-5; D is perhaps TRBD1 (5 bases). In nucleotides, the CDR3 is TGTGCTAGTGGTTTGGTAGGGACGGGGCAGGTCCTCCATCAGCCCCAGCATTTT. Its protein is CASGLVGTGQVLHQPQHF.